These 26 T cell receptor beta chains originate from one sample sequenced in a study of molecular identifiers for immune sequencing clone quantification. TCRdb recomputed calls from the PCR reads with MiXCR, one row per CDR3 protein. The table includes over 550,000 distinct CDR3 sequences, roughly 27% detected once. The sequenced material came from naive CD8+ T cells from blood, with Jurkat cell RNA spiked in. Subset meaning: FACS-sorted CD8+CD4-CCR7+CD45RA+ naive T cells. Source of these receptors: a human donor in good health. Some libraries in this study had Jurkat cell RNA spiked in.

This clonotype has only a few counts. This sequence joins TRBV13 and TRBJ2-2; TRBD1 is a possible D gene (6 bases). With 4 bases removed from V and 3 bases from J, the gap between germline ends came to 12 bases. CDR1 and CDR2 (germline): PRHDT, FYEKMQ (reference sequence). This CDR3 is 15 amino acids long. CDR3 residues: CASSSNREYTGELFF. CDR3 in DNA: TGTGCCAGCAGCTCCAACAGGGAGTACACCGGGGAGCTGTTTTTT. The variable domain in full, completed from reference TRBV13 and TRBJ2-2, reads AAGVIQSPRHLIKEKRETATLKCYPIPRHDTVYWYQQGPGQDPQFLISFYEKMQSDKGSIPDRFSAQQFSDYHSELNMSSLELGDSALYFCASSSNREYTGELFFGEGSRLTVL.

This clonotype has at least ten counts. The chain carries TRBV18 and TRBJ2-3, with no clear D. With 3 bases removed from V and 4 bases from J, the gap between germline ends came to 11 bases. The CDR3 totals 14 residues. Looked up from germline, CDR1 is KGHSH and CDR2 is LQKENI. The CDR3 DNA reads as TGTGCCAGCTCACCCGGGCCGCGGCCAGATACGCAGTATTTT. Its translation is CASSPGPRPDTQYF.

In regard to this clonotype: A much bigger clone sits one base away, suggesting this may be a read error. In DNA, the CDR3 is TGTGCCAGCAGTACGGGAGTCCAGACGCACGAGCAGTACTTC. This codes for CASSTGVQTHEQYF. J is TRBJ2-7 and V is TRBV6-2 or TRBV6-3; TRBD2 might be the D (6 bases). The germline V and J ends were trimmed by 5 bases and 5 bases, with 16 bases remaining between them. The V gene's germline CDR1 is MNHEY and CDR2 SVGEGT. The CDR3 extends over 14 amino acids.

This clonotype showed up just a few times. A read error may account for a junction end that differs from germline. The CDR3 region is CASSLASPPADEQFF. In DNA form, the CDR3 reads TGTGCTAGCAGCTTAGCCTCTCCCCCGGCCGATGAGCAGTTCTTC. The gene calls are TRBV7-7 and TRBJ2-1; D is ambiguous. Germline V gene data show CDR1 as SSHAT and CDR2 as FNYEAQ (reference sequence). The CDR3 extends over 15 amino acids.

V gene TRBV12-3 or TRBV12-4 combines with J gene TRBJ2-2; D is perhaps TRBD2 (6 bases). The V end was cut by 10 bases, the J end by 5 bases, with 20 bases between. The CDR3 has 15 residues. This CDR3 is CATPQTGGKTGELFF. DNA for the CDR3: TGTGCCACCCCGCAGACTGGCGGGAAGACCGGGGAGCTGTTTTTT.

A few counts support this clonotype. The chain combines TRBV5-1 with TRBJ2-7; either TRBD1 or TRBD2 may fit D (5 bases each). V was clipped by 7 bases and J by 5 bases, with 22 bases between them. In germline, CDR1 is SGHRS, CDR2 YFSETQ. The CDR3 spans 15 residues. In nucleotides, the CDR3 is TGCGCCAGCGGTTCCCCCACGGCAGGGACGGACGAGCAGTACTTC. It codes for CASGSPTAGTDEQYF.

This clonotype was picked up one time. The CDR3 does not close with the conserved phenylalanine or tryptophan, likely indicating a read error. The chain uses TRBV12-3 or TRBV12-4 and TRBJ1-1; 8 bases align to TRBD1. V was clipped by 3 bases and J by 5 bases; unmatched bases: 5. This CDR3 is 14 amino acids long. The CDR3 reads CASSFTGGRTEAFY. The CDR3 nucleotides read TGTGCCAGCAGTTTTACAGGGGGACGAACTGAAGCTTTCTAT.

The V and J genes are TRBV13 and TRBJ2-6; D is perhaps TRBD1 (5 bases). The CDR3 sequence is 20 residues long. V was shortened by 4 bases and J by 18 bases, with 40 bases between the two germline ends. CDR1 is PRHDT, CDR2 FYEKMQ, per germline (reference sequence). Here the CDR3 DNA reads TGTGCCAGCAGCTCTGCCGGAGTGCAGATTATCAGCTCTGGGGCCAACATCCCGACTTTC. It encodes CASSSAGVQIISSGANIPTF.

As regards this clonotype: A single base separates this from a much larger clone, so it may be a read error. The CDR3 loop is CATTRDINADTQYF. In nucleotides, the CDR3 is TGTGCTACTACACGGGACATCAACGCAGATACGCAGTATTTT. This chain joins TRBV19 and TRBJ2-3; possible D gene TRBD1, 6 bases. The CDR3 runs 14 residues. Looked up from germline, CDR1 is LNHDA and CDR2 is SQIVND (reference sequence).

This clonotype was seen at least ten times. V gene TRBV25-1 combines with J gene TRBJ2-2; D is undetermined. Trimming cost V 3 bases and J 4 bases, with 0 bases left between them. This CDR3 spans 11 amino acids. The V gene's germline CDR1 is MGHDK and CDR2 SYGVNS. The CDR3: CASSDTGELFF. DNA for the CDR3: TGTGCCAGCAGTGACACCGGGGAGCTGTTTTTT.

CDR3 loop: CASSSTSGRAYEQFF. CDR3 DNA sequence: TGTGCCAGCAGTTCGACTAGCGGGAGGGCCTATGAGCAGTTCTTC. The chain links TRBV6-5 to TRBJ2-1; 14 bases fit TRBD2. Germline V gives CDR1 MNHEY, CDR2 SVGAGI. The V gene end was trimmed by 4 bases and the J gene end by 8 bases; junction bases not matched to a gene: 4. The CDR3 spans 15 residues.

The V call is TRBV13, the J call TRBJ2-2; tentatively, D is TRBD1 (5 bases). The CDR3 is 14 amino acids. Germline lookup yields CDR1 PRHDT and CDR2 FYEKMQ (reference sequence). Trimming removed 1 base from V and 6 bases from J, with 9 bases in between. The DNA for the CDR3 is TGTGCCAGCAGCTTAGTAGGGGATGCCGGGGAGCTGTTTTTT. Encoded protein: CASSLVGDAGELFF.

This clonotype was observed at least ten times. The rearrangement links TRBV12-3 or TRBV12-4 to TRBJ1-1; D is ambiguous. V gave up 6 bases and J gave up 0 bases, with 8 bases separating them. The CDR3 has 13 residues. The CDR3: CASSFPLNTEAFF. The CDR3 DNA sequence: TGTGCCAGCAGCTTCCCACTGAACACTGAAGCTTTCTTT.

This clonotype has a handful of counts. The rearrangement uses TRBV23-1 and TRBJ1-5; 9 nucleotides line up with TRBD1. TRBV23-1 is an open reading frame whose function is uncertain. After removal of 9 bases from V and 7 bases from J, the junction contained 10 bases not matched to a gene. The CDR3 spans 14 residues. The CDR3, as DNA: TGCGCCAGGGAACAGGGGGCGGCTGACCAGCCCCAGCATTTT. This encodes CAREQGAADQPQHF.

Regarding this clonotype: This could be a read error, since a much larger clone is one nucleotide away. The chain joins TRBV9 to TRBJ2-3; D remains ambiguous. V was cut by 0 bases and J by 4 bases, with 6 bases left in between. Germline V gives CDR1 SGDLS, CDR2 YYNGEE. The CDR3 sequence is 13 residues long. CDR3 in amino acids: CASSVGSSDTQYF. The CDR3 DNA reads TGTGCCAGCAGCGTAGGGTCCTCAGATACGCAGTATTTT.

Remarks on this clonotype: Mismatch with germline at one junction end may stem from a read error. The rearrangement joins TRBV12-3 or TRBV12-4 to TRBJ2-2, with 12 bases matching TRBD2. The CDR3 has 19 amino acids. This chain's CDR3 is CASSPTSGGTKANNGELFF. CDR3 sequence (DNA): TGTGCCAGCAGTCCCACTAGCGGGGGGACTAAGGCGAACAACGGGGAGCTGTTTTTT.

This clonotype was seen at least ten times. The genes are TRBV6-2 or TRBV6-3 and TRBJ1-5; the D gene is possibly TRBD1 (5 bases). Deletions cut 5 bases from V and 3 bases from J, with 14 bases between. This CDR3 is built from 15 residues. Germline V gene lookup returns CDR1 MNHEY and CDR2 SVGEGT. The CDR3 nucleotides read TGTGCCAGCAGTCCCGGGGCAGACTTCAATCAGCCCCAGCATTTT. Translated, it gives CASSPGADFNQPQHF.

This clonotype was found a few times. The chain carries TRBV19 and TRBJ2-1; no clear D. The germline gives CDR1 LNHDA, CDR2 SQIVND (reference sequence). This CDR3 contains 11 residues. V lost 8 bases to trimming and J lost 1 base, with 3 bases between them. The CDR3 region has the DNA TGTGCCAGTGAGTCCTACAATGAGCAGTTCTTC. Translated, it gives CASESYNEQFF.

This clonotype was seen just once. A clone one base away is much larger, so this may be a read error. The chain recombines TRBV4-1 with TRBJ1-1, with D uncertain. The length of the CDR3 is 15 residues. Germline V gene data show CDR1 as MGHRA and CDR2 as YSYEKL. Trimming shortened V by 1 base and J by 4 bases, and 13 bases separated the two germline ends. The CDR3 here is CASSQGDPSGTEAFF. Here the CDR3 DNA reads TGCGCCAGCAGCCAAGGTGACCCCTCGGGCACTGAAGCTTTCTTT.

This clonotype appeared a few times. V is TRBV9 and J is TRBJ2-7; TRBD1 agrees at 10 bases. The CDR3 runs to 15 residues. CDR1 SGDLS and CDR2 YYNGEE come from the germline V gene. With 3 bases clipped from V and 2 bases from J, the junction kept 5 bases outside the gene matches. The CDR3 loop is CASSAGTGVAYEQYF. The DNA for the CDR3 is TGTGCCAGCAGCGCCGGGACAGGGGTTGCCTACGAGCAGTACTTC.

This clonotype came up a few times. V is TRBV29-1 and J is TRBJ2-7; D unresolved. Germline V gene lookup returns CDR1 SQVTM and CDR2 ANQGSEA. Trimming stripped 6 bases from V and 0 bases from J, with 9 bases between. This CDR3 has 12 residues. The chain's CDR3 is CSVAIYSYEQYF. In DNA form, the CDR3 reads TGCAGCGTCGCCATTTACTCCTACGAGCAGTACTTC.

This clonotype was detected ten times or more. The rearrangement links TRBV5-6 to TRBJ1-5; a weak D match, TRBD1 (6 bases). V was pared by 3 bases and J by 4 bases, with 14 bases between. Germline assignment: CDR1 SGHDT and CDR2 YYEEEE. The length of the CDR3 is 15 residues. DNA of the CDR3: TGTGCCAGCAGCTCCGACGGGGGGCGGAATCAGCCCCAGCATTTT. This gives the protein CASSSDGGRNQPQHF. Based on the CDR3 plus reference TRBV5-6 and TRBJ1-5, the full variable domain is DAGVTQSPTHLIKTRGQQVTLRCSPKSGHDTVSWYQQALGQGPQFIFQYYEEEERQRGNFPDRFSGHQFPNYSSELNVNALLLGDSALYLCASSSDGGRNQPQHFGDGTRLSIL.

This clonotype showed up just a few times. The chain joins TRBV4-3 to TRBJ2-2; D gene ambiguous. Germline values: CDR1 LGHNA, CDR2 YSLEER. The CDR3 length is 16 residues. The germline V and J ends were trimmed by 0 bases and 4 bases, with 12 bases remaining between them. The CDR3, as DNA: TGCGCCAGCAGCCAAGATCCTGCTAGAACCACCGGGGAGCTGTTTTTT. Its protein is CASSQDPARTTGELFF.

This clonotype has a count of ten or more. The rearrangement uses TRBV7-9 and TRBJ2-7, with 9 bases identical to TRBD2. V lost 1 base, J lost 4 bases, and 5 bases stayed unmatched. Germline-derived CDR1 and CDR2 are SEHNR and FQNEAQ (reference sequence). This CDR3 region has 15 residues. The CDR3 protein is CASSLDSGRKYEQYF. CDR3 DNA: TGTGCCAGCAGCTTAGACAGCGGGAGGAAGTACGAGCAGTACTTC.

This clonotype appeared a few times. The chain uses TRBV28 and TRBJ2-1; 11 bases fit TRBD2. The germline CDR1 and CDR2 sequences are MDHEN and SYDVKM. The CDR3 is 16 amino acids. Trimming took 0 bases from V and 4 from J; bases not matched to a gene: 2. The CDR3 DNA follows: TGTGCCAGCAGTTTATGGACTAGCGGGGATTACAATGAGCAGTTCTTC. Translated, it gives CASSLWTSGDYNEQFF.

The CDR3 region is CASSQGGSSGPRVDTQYF. Written as DNA, the CDR3 is TGCGCCAGCAGCCAAGGCGGGTCTAGCGGGCCGAGGGTCGATACGCAGTATTTT. This sequence joins TRBV4-1 and TRBJ2-3, with TRBD2 matching 8 bases. Germline V gene data show CDR1 as MGHRA and CDR2 as YSYEKL. The ends lost 1 base at V and 6 bases at J; junction bases unmatched: 15. There are 18 residues in the CDR3.